The 21 T cell receptor beta chains presented below share a single source sample, sequenced in a study of monozygotic twins with cystic fibrosis (dated by TCRdb to about 2021). The library was built by means of the immunoSEQ multiplex PCR assay. TCRdb retrieved this table from immuneACCESS and kept in-frame rearrangements only. Not all clones are present; in checked studies, unresolved V genes account for under half, and no reason is known for the remainder. The sample profile shows around 20,000 clones; about 90% of them were found once. The ten largest clones capture 1.6% of the sample. The sample was blood. The source of these receptors is a girl aged 2-10 years with cystic fibrosis.

This sequence joins TRBV19 and TRBJ1-1; 8 positions agree with TRBD1. After removal of 3 bases from V and 6 bases from J, the junction contained 15 bases not matched to a gene. This CDR3 spans 17 amino acids. The germline gives CDR1 LNHDA, CDR2 SQIVND (reference sequence). The CDR3 here is CASSIQGAHRGTPEAFF. The CDR3 DNA reads TGTGCCAGTAGTATCCAGGGGGCGCATCGGGGGACGCCTGAAGCTTTCTTT.

The CDR3 region has the DNA TGTGCCAGCAGTTTTTCAGGGTTGAATCAGCCCCAGCATTTT. This translates into CASSFSGLNQPQHF. The V call is TRBV28, the J call TRBJ1-5, with D perhaps matching TRBD1 (5 bases). This CDR3 is built from 14 residues. Trimming pared 3 bases from V and 4 bases from J, leaving 10 bases between. Germline V gene data show CDR1 as MDHEN and CDR2 as SYDVKM.

J is TRBJ1-2 and V is TRBV27; unclear D gene. V lost 6 bases and J 4 bases, leaving 12 bases between the germline ends. Germline CDR1 reads MNHEY; CDR2 reads SMNVEV (reference sequence). This CDR3 is built from 13 residues. Here the CDR3 reads CASSPSGVYGYTF. CDR3 nucleotide sequence: TGTGCCAGCAGCCCGAGTGGTGTCTATGGCTACACCTTC.

The V and J genes are TRBV7-2 and TRBJ1-1, with D uncertain. V shed 8 bases and J shed 0 bases, with 10 bases lying between them. The CDR3 runs to 13 residues. In germline, CDR1 is SGHTA, CDR2 FQGNSA. CDR3 DNA sequence: TGTGCCAGCTGTCGGTCTATGAACACTGAAGCTTTCTTT. Translated, it gives CASCRSMNTEAFF.

The CDR3, as DNA: TGTGCCAGCAGTTTTGAAGTAGCGGGAGTTCAAGAGACCCAGTACTTC. The encoded protein is CASSFEVAGVQETQYF. This chain joins TRBV28 and TRBJ2-5; 9 nucleotides match TRBD2. The trim removed 3 bases at V and 2 bases at J, leaving 7 bases unmatched. Germline CDR1 reads MDHEN; CDR2 reads SYDVKM. The CDR3 is 16 residues long.

This clone appeared a single time. CDR3: CASSLGPINEQFF. Here the CDR3 DNA reads TGTGCCAGCAGTTTGGGACCAATCAATGAGCAGTTCTTC. J is TRBJ2-1 and V is TRBV27; D may match TRBD1 or TRBD2 (5 bases each). Trimming stripped 3 bases from V and 6 bases from J, with 9 bases between. This CDR3 has 13 amino acids. Germline values: CDR1 MNHEY, CDR2 SMNVEV (reference sequence).

The chain joins TRBV27 to TRBJ2-5; no firm D call. The length of the CDR3 is 13 residues. Germline CDR1 is MNHEY and CDR2 is SMNVEV (reference sequence). V shed 6 bases and J shed 0 bases, with 8 bases lying between them. CDR3 in amino acids: CASRQEYQETQYF. The CDR3 DNA is TGTGCCAGCAGGCAAGAGTACCAAGAGACCCAGTACTTC.

This chain joins TRBV5-1 and TRBJ2-5; tentatively, D is TRBD1 (6 bases). Trimming shortened V by 0 bases and J by 4 bases, and 10 bases separated the two germline ends. The CDR3 extends over 14 amino acids. Germline V CDR1 and CDR2: SGHRS, YFSETQ. As DNA, the CDR3 is TGCGCCAGCAGCTTGGACAGGGTATTAGAGACCCAGTACTTC. It encodes CASSLDRVLETQYF.

The V gene is TRBV7-7, the J gene TRBJ2-1; a possible D gene is TRBD2 (5 bases). Trimming pared 4 bases from V and 5 bases from J, leaving 9 bases between. CDR3 length: 13 amino acids. CDR1 and CDR2 (germline): SSHAT, FNYEAQ (reference sequence). CDR3 protein: CASSSGLDNEQFF. CDR3 nucleotides: TGTGCCAGCAGCTCTGGACTCGACAATGAGCAGTTCTTC. Variable domain in full (rest from reference TRBV7-7 and TRBJ2-1): GAGVSQSPRYKVTKRGQDVTLRCDPISSHATLYWYQQALGQGPEFLTYFNYEAQPDKSGLPSDRFSAERPEGSISTLTIQRTEQRDSAMYRCASSSGLDNEQFFGPGTRLTVL.

The rearrangement joins TRBV5-1 to TRBJ1-2; no reliable D call. The CDR3 is 13 amino acids. The V end was cut by 4 bases, the J end by 7 bases, with 14 bases between. Germline V gene data show CDR1 as SGHRS and CDR2 as YFSETQ. CDR3 coding DNA: TGCGCCAGCAGCCTGGGCCCAAATCGTGGCTACACCTTC. Protein sequence: CASSLGPNRGYTF. Complete variable domain (other parts from reference TRBV5-1 and TRBJ1-2): KAGVTQTPRYLIKTRGQQVTLSCSPISGHRSVSWYQQTPGQGLQFLFEYFSETQRNKGNFPGRFSGRQFSNSRSEMNVSTLELGDSALYLCASSLGPNRGYTFGSGTRLTVV.

The chain links TRBV7-9 to TRBJ2-1; D remains unclear. CDR1 is SEHNR, CDR2 FQNEAQ, per germline (reference sequence). This CDR3 region has 12 residues. V lost 5 bases to trimming and J lost 4 bases, with 6 bases between them. As DNA, the CDR3 is TGTGCCAGCAGCCATAAATACAATGAGCAGTTCTTC. It encodes CASSHKYNEQFF.

The chain joins TRBV7-9 to TRBJ2-1; 7 bases match TRBD1. The germline CDR1 and CDR2 sequences are SEHNR and FQNEAQ (reference sequence). The CDR3 is 13 amino acids. The ends lost 5 bases at V and 9 bases at J; junction bases unmatched: 7. CDR3 sequence reads: CASSPDRVGEQFF. CDR3 DNA sequence: TGTGCCAGCAGCCCAGACAGGGTAGGTGAGCAGTTCTTC. Full variable domain (rest looked up from reference TRBV7-9 and TRBJ2-1): DTGVSQNPRHKITKRGQNVTFRCDPISEHNRLYWYRQTLGQGPEFLTYFQNEAQLEKSRLLSDRFSAERPKGSFSTLEIQRTEQGDSAMYLCASSPDRVGEQFFGPGTRLTVL.

This chain joins TRBV7-6 and TRBJ2-2; D gene ambiguous. V lost 1 base to trimming and J lost 0 bases, with 15 bases between them. Germline V CDR1 and CDR2: SGHVS, FNYEAQ. This CDR3 spans 18 amino acids. CDR3 bases: TGTGCCAGCAGCTTAGAACCCATCCTTTCCGCGAACACCGGGGAGCTGTTTTTT. Translation gives CASSLEPILSANTGELFF.

The CDR3 DNA reads TGTGCCAGTAGTAGACAGGGGGTAACCTCTGGAAACACCATATATTTT. Translated, it gives CASSRQGVTSGNTIYF. The chain has TRBV19 and TRBJ1-3, with TRBD1 matching over 9 bases. This CDR3 region has 16 residues. Germline trimming cut 4 bases from V and 0 bases from J; bases unmatched to any gene: 4. Germline CDR1 is LNHDA and CDR2 is SQIVND (reference sequence). Full variable domain (outside the CDR3, taken from reference TRBV19 and TRBJ1-3): DGGITQSPKYLFRKEGQNVTLSCEQNLNHDAMYWYRQDPGQGLRLIYYSQIVNDFQKGDIAEGYSVSREKKESFPLTVTSAQKNPTAFYLCASSRQGVTSGNTIYFGEGSWLTVV.

V usage is TRBV21-1 and J usage is TRBJ1-1. TRBV21-1 is described as a pseudogene. CDR3 length equals 14 residues. CDR3 DNA: TGTGCCAGCAGCAAGGGACGCAAATACACTGAAGCTTTCTTT. This encodes CASSKGRKYTEAFF.

V is TRBV28 and J is TRBJ2-7, with D hard to call. Germline values: CDR1 MDHEN, CDR2 SYDVKM. The CDR3 totals 13 residues. Trimming took 6 bases from V and 0 from J, leaving 9 bases between them. CDR3 DNA sequence: TGTGCCAGCAGCCTGGCGTCCTCCTACGAGCAGTACTTC. Protein sequence: CASSLASSYEQYF.

The chain carries TRBV4-2 and TRBJ2-1; D possibly corresponds to TRBD2 (6 bases). Germline lookup yields CDR1 LGHNA and CDR2 YNFKEQ. This CDR3 has 16 amino acids. V was clipped by 3 bases and J by 8 bases, with 20 bases between them. CDR3 loop: CASSQPRELATDEQFF. In DNA form, the CDR3 reads TGTGCCAGCAGCCAGCCCAGAGAACTAGCAACCGATGAGCAGTTCTTC.

CDR3 sequence reads: CASAWREYYEQYF. CDR3 coding DNA: TGTGCCAGTGCTTGGAGGGAATACTACGAGCAGTACTTC. This chain links TRBV27 with TRBJ2-7, with a tentative D call TRBD2 (6 bases). Trimming stripped 9 bases from V and 3 bases from J, with 15 bases between. This CDR3 is built from 13 residues. Germline CDR1 is MNHEY and CDR2 is SMNVEV (reference sequence).

The V call is TRBV7-9, the J call TRBJ1-5; D gene ambiguous. The CDR3 consists of 16 residues. Germline V gene sequence: CDR1 SEHNR, CDR2 FQNEAQ (reference sequence). V lost 1 base and J 0 bases, leaving 10 bases between the germline ends. In nucleotides, the CDR3 is TGTGCCAGCAGCTTAGTTTACCTGAATAGCAATCAGCCCCAGCATTTT. This translates into CASSLVYLNSNQPQHF.

This clone was observed a few times. The chain joins TRBV20-1 to TRBJ1-2; the D gene is possibly TRBD1 (5 bases). This CDR3 is 11 amino acids long. V lost 6 bases and J lost 3, with 8 bases in between. Per germline, CDR1 DFQATT and CDR2 SNEGSKA (reference sequence). The CDR3 sequence: CSAEQDYGYTF. The CDR3 bases are TGCAGTGCAGAACAGGACTATGGCTACACCTTC.

The V call is TRBV30, the J call TRBJ1-2; D might be TRBD1 (5 bases). CDR3 size: 12 residues. Germline V gene data show CDR1 as GTSNPN and CDR2 as SVGIG (reference sequence). V gave up 5 bases and J gave up 6 bases, with 13 bases separating them. The CDR3 region has the DNA TGTGCCTGGGTAAGGGGCGCAAATGGCTACACCTTC. Translating it yields CAWVRGANGYTF.